This T cell receptor beta chain was found in a study of cytomegalovirus exposure and HLA in healthy donors. This CDR3 is built from 17 residues. CDR1 is SGHDN, CDR2 FVKESK, per germline. V lost 1 base to trimming and J lost 8 bases, with 23 bases between them. Likely unrecorded immune exposures existed in these nominally healthy donors. Vbeta (60) and Jbeta (13) primers were used in the PCR. Using immunoSEQ multiplex PCR, the repertoire was profiled, and TCRdb retains in-frame clones only, with some absent. The sample carries under 200,000 clones, 84% recorded once. A few counts support this clone. This chain uses TRBV14 with TRBJ1-2; D not certain. The TCR was taken from a man between 18 and 29 years old in good health and CMV-seronegative. The source material was PBMCs. Here the CDR3 reads CASSQVGRTILSSGYTF. CDR3 bases: TGTGCCAGCAGCCAAGTCGGGAGAACTATCCTATCGAGCGGCTACACCTTC.